These T cell receptor beta chains were read from a single sample in a study of blood T cell repertoires in COVID-19. Some clones are missing from TCRdb's copy, which holds only in-frame ones; the method was immunoSEQ multiplex PCR. The repertoire has 91,000 or so clones, just over 85% of them found once; the top ten carry approximately 13%. Sequencing used peripheral blood. The receptors here all came from a woman aged 55-70 years in a cohort sampled during active or convalescent COVID-19. Both conserved end residues are part of each CDR3. D genes are given only for firm matches. Not all rows give a size; the values are once, few, many and, for expanded clones, a class.

J,size,D,V,DNA,CDR3
TRBJ2-6,-,-,TRBV28,TGTGCCAGCCTACAGGGTCTCTCTGGGGCCAACGTCCTGACTTTC,CASLQGLSGANVLTF
TRBJ1-5,once,TRBD1,TRBV27,TGTGCCAGCAGCCGTACAGGGGGCCTTAGCAATCAGCCCCAGCATTTT,CASSRTGGLSNQPQHF
TRBJ2-1,-,TRBD1,TRBV5-4,TGTGCCAGCAGCTCCAAGGGACAGGCGGGGACGGATGAGCAGTTCTTC,CASSSKGQAGTDEQFF
TRBJ2-7,-,-,TRBV3-1/TRBV3-2,TGTGCCAGCAGCCCTACGGGACAACCCGAGCAGTACTTC,CASSPTGQPEQYF
TRBJ1-1,-,-,TRBV18,TGTGCCAGCTCAGCTCGTGGGGGACTTATGAACACTGAAGCTTTCTTT,CASSARGGLMNTEAFF
TRBJ2-5,-,TRBD1,TRBV7-2,TGTGCCAGCAGCTTAGGCCCCGTGACAGGGCGGTTGGAGACCCAGTACTTC,CASSLGPVTGRLETQYF
TRBJ1-2,few,TRBD1,TRBV9,TGTGCCAGCAGCGTAGAGGACAGGATACCTAACTATGGCTACACCTTC,CASSVEDRIPNYGYTF
TRBJ1-1,-,TRBD1,TRBV16,TGTGCCAGCAGCCCAATCGGGGGACAGGGGGCTGAAGCTTTCTTT,CASSPIGGQGAEAFF
TRBJ2-5,-,TRBD2,TRBV3-1/TRBV3-2,TGTGCCAGCAGCCAGGGGACTAGCCAAGAGACCCAGTACTTC,CASSQGTSQETQYF
TRBJ2-5,-,-,TRBV15,TGTGCCACCAGCAGAGTTCTGGGAGGGGGGGAGACCCAGTACTTC,CATSRVLGGGETQYF
TRBJ2-1,-,TRBD2,TRBV5-1,TGCGCCAGCAGCGCCGGACTAGCGGGTACGAGTGAGCAGTTCTTC,CASSAGLAGTSEQFF
TRBJ2-2,-,TRBD2,TRBV2,TGTGCCAGCAGACAGCGGGAGGACACCGGGGAGCTGTTTTTT,CASRQREDTGELFF
TRBJ2-1,-,TRBD1,TRBV24-1,TGTGCCACCAGTGATTCCGGGACAGGTGACAATGAGCAGTTCTTC,CATSDSGTGDNEQFF
TRBJ1-6,-,TRBD1,TRBV6-6,TGTGCCAGCAGTCCTTTATCCAGGGGGCTCTCCTATAATTCACCCCTCCACTTT,CASSPLSRGLSYNSPLHF
TRBJ1-2,few,-,TRBV3-1/TRBV3-2,TGTGCCAGCAGCCCTCCGGGACTTAGGGACTATGGCTACACCTTC,CASSPPGLRDYGYTF
TRBJ2-5,-,TRBD1,TRBV29-1,TGCAGCGGGGGGACAGGGAGGATGGAGACCCAGTACTTC,CSGGTGRMETQYF
TRBJ1-2,-,TRBD1,TRBV6-6,TGTGCCAGTCAAGGACAGGCGGCCTATGGCTACACCTTC,CASQGQAAYGYTF
TRBJ2-3,-,TRBD2,TRBV5-4,TGTGCCAGCAGCTTGCGGCTAGCGGGAGAAACAGATACGCAGTATTTT,CASSLRLAGETDTQYF
TRBJ2-4,-,-,TRBV3-1/TRBV3-2,TGTGCCAGCAGCCAGGTAGAGGGAAACATTCAGTACTTC,CASSQVEGNIQYF
TRBJ1-1,-,-,TRBV27,TGTGCCAGCAGTTTATCGATAGAAACTGAAGCTTTCTTT,CASSLSIETEAFF
TRBJ2-5,-,-,TRBV11-3,TGTGCCAGCAGCTTAAACCCCCGGGAGACCCAGTACTTC,CASSLNPRETQYF
TRBJ2-3,-,TRBD2,TRBV3-1/TRBV3-2,TGTGCCAGCAGCCAAGGGGTAGCGGGAGGTGCAGATACGCAGTATTTT,CASSQGVAGGADTQYF
TRBJ1-2,-,-,TRBV2,TGTGTGCAGGGGCGCACTAACTATGGCTACACCTTC,CVQGRTNYGYTF
TRBJ1-1,-,-,TRBV14,TGTGCCAGCAGCCAAGGGACATTGGGTTTCGTTACTGAAGCTTTCTTT,CASSQGTLGFVTEAFF
TRBJ1-2,-,-,TRBV10-3,TGTGCCATCAGTGTCGCCCCAGGGAACTATGGCTACACCTTC,CAISVAPGNYGYTF
TRBJ1-3,-,-,TRBV6-5,TGTGCCAGCAGTTACGCATGGGGCGACTCTGGAAACACCATATATTTT,CASSYAWGDSGNTIYF
TRBJ1-4,-,-,TRBV28,TGTGCCAGCCTGGCGGGCGGGAAGAATGAAAAACTGTTTTTT,CASLAGGKNEKLFF
TRBJ2-7,-,TRBD1,TRBV3-1/TRBV3-2,TGTGCCAGCAGCCAAAGGAGACAGGGAAACGAGCAGTACTTC,CASSQRRQGNEQYF
TRBJ1-2,-,-,TRBV11-3,TGTGCCAGCAGCTTAGACAGGGAATCGGGCTACACCTTC,CASSLDRESGYTF
TRBJ1-1,-,-,TRBV5-1,TGCGCCAGCAGCTTGGACGTGGGCCTTGAAGGTCCTGAAGCTTTCTTT,CASSLDVGLEGPEAFF
TRBJ2-1,-,TRBD2,TRBV6-1,TGTGCCAGCAGTGAAGTAGGACTAGTGGTTTACGAGCAGTTCTTC,CASSEVGLVVYEQFF
TRBJ1-1,-,-,TRBV11-2,TGTGCCAGCAGCTTAGAGGGACACTTGAACACTGAAGCTTTCTTT,CASSLEGHLNTEAFF
TRBJ1-1,-,-,TRBV7-9,TGTGCCAGCAGCTTGCTGAGGGAGTCTGAAGCTTTCTTT,CASSLLRESEAFF
TRBJ2-2,-,-,TRBV6-6,TGTGCCAGCAGTAGCGAAATGGGCGGGGAGCTGTTTTTT,CASSSEMGGELFF
TRBJ1-6,-,TRBD1,TRBV5-1,TGCGCCAGCAGCTTCGGACAGGTGTTGGGGAATTCACCCCTCCACTTT,CASSFGQVLGNSPLHF
TRBJ2-7,-,TRBD2,TRBV6-5,TGTGCCAGCAGCTCCAGACTAGCGACTGGGTACGAGCAGTACTTC,CASSSRLATGYEQYF
TRBJ2-7,-,TRBD1,TRBV7-8,TGTGCCAGCAGCTTATTCAGGCGCGCGACAGGGGAATACGAGCAGTACTTC,CASSLFRRATGEYEQYF
TRBJ2-7,once,-,TRBV3-1/TRBV3-2,TGTGCCAGCAGCCAATCTCCTGCAGGGAATTCCCACGAGCAGTACTTC,CASSQSPAGNSHEQYF
TRBJ1-5,-,-,TRBV19,TGTGCCAGTAGTATATCCTATGGAGCCTATCAGCCCCAGCATTTT,CASSISYGAYQPQHF
TRBJ1-5,-,-,TRBV19,TGTGCCAGTAGTCCCTCCCTCCGGGACACTTTTCGTAATCAGCCCCAGCATTTT,CASSPSLRDTFRNQPQHF